This TCR beta chain was captured in a study of naive and memory T cell subsets. Sorting gates: effector memory CD45RA-CD27-, EMRA CD45RA+CD27-. An equimolar mix of two oligonucleotides served as the beta constant-region primer for TRBC1 and TRBC2. Ligated cDNA was amplified by four rounds of PCR with nested alpha and beta constant-region primers and SP2. TCRdb independently ran MiXCR on the UMI-ligation and nested PCR reads; one entry per CDR3 protein. The table includes under 35,000 distinct CDR3 sequences, less than 20% detected once. Germline values: CDR1 MDHEN, CDR2 SYDVKM. The CDR3 contains 16 residues. J was trimmed by 4 bases and V by 3 bases; bases with no gene match: 8. The table lists this clonotype with many counts.

This sequence was found in a human donor in good health. This chain uses TRBV28 with TRBJ2-5; the match to TRBD2 covers 10 bases. The sequenced sample was effector memory CD4+ T cells from blood. Documented subset: effector memory, CD45RA- CD27-. CDR3 DNA sequence: TGTGCCAGCAGTTTTCGACTAGCGGGCGCGGGAGAGACCCAGTACTTC. This codes for CASSFRLAGAGETQYF.